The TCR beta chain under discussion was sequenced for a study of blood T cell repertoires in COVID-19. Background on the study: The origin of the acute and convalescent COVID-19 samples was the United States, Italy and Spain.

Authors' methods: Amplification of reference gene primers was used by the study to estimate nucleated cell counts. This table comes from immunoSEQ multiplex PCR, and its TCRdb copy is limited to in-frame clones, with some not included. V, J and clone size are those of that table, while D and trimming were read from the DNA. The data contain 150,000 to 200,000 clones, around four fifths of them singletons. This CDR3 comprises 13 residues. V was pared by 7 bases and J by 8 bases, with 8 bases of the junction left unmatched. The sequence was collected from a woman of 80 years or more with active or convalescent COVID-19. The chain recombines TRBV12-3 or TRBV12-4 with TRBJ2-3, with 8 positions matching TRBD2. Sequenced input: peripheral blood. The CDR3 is CASITSGGGTQYF. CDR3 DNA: TGTGCCAGCATTACTAGCGGAGGGGGTACGCAGTATTTT.